This T cell receptor (beta chain) was recorded in a study of human T cells and chemical hapten exposure. This CDR3 spans 15 amino acids. V lost 2 bases, J lost 5 bases, and 13 bases lay in between. Per the germline V gene, CDR1 is SGHDT and CDR2 is YYEEEE. It was the library that attached unique molecular identifiers to individual cDNA molecules. TCRdb reprocessed the RACE reads via MiXCR and lists one record per CDR3 protein. The data show roughly 250,000 distinct CDR3 sequences, 7.5% to 9% seen once. The time point: pre-sensitization, week 0. Treatment here: therapeutic diphenylcyclopropenone sensitization with weekly scalp DPC. Suited to DPC and affected by alopecia, the donors ranged from 18 to 70 years old.

This specimen consisted of whole blood, obtained in connection with sensitization to the hapten diphenylcyclopropenone (DPC). The source of this sequence is a woman aged 40-49 years with alopecia areata. Some clones in this sample may be carry-over from other donors' samples. This chain connects TRBV5-6 to TRBJ1-4; D unclear. CDR3 protein: CASSLLPARNEKLFF. As DNA, the CDR3 is TGTGCCAGCAGCTTACTCCCGGCCAGGAATGAAAAACTGTTTTTT.